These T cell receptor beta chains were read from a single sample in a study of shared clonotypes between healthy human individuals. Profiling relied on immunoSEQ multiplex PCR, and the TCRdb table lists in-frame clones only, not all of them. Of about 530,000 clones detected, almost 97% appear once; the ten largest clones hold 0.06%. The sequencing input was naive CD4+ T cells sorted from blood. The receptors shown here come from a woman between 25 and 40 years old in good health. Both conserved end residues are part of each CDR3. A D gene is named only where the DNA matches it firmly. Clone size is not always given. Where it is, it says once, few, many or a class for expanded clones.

TGTGCCACCGGGGGCTACGGGACAGTGACCTACGAGCAGTACTTC | CATGGYGTVTYEQYF | TRBV28 | - | TRBJ2-7 | -
TGTGCCAGTAGTCCCTCCAGAGGGCAGATAGCGGGAGTGGGGTACAATGAGCAGTTCTTC | CASSPSRGQIAGVGYNEQFF | TRBV19 | - | TRBJ2-1 | TRBD2
TGTGCCAGCTCACCGAGGACAGGAGATTACGAGCAGTACTTC | CASSPRTGDYEQYF | TRBV18 | - | TRBJ2-7 | TRBD1
TGTGCAAGTCGCTTAAGTACGCAGTGGACTGAGCAGTTCTTC | CASRLSTQWTEQFF | TRBV12-2 | - | TRBJ2-1 | -
TGTGCCAGCAGTCCCACGGGTTTTGAAGCTTTCTTT | CASSPTGFEAFF | TRBV28 | - | TRBJ1-1 | -
TGTGCCAGTAGATTCAGTGGGAATTCACCCCTCCACTTT | CASRFSGNSPLHF | TRBV19 | - | TRBJ1-6 | -
TGTGCCAGCAGCCCCCCCGGAACAGATACGCAGTATTTT | CASSPPGTDTQYF | TRBV4-2 | - | TRBJ2-3 | -
TGTGCCAGCAGCTTAGTTGGGGGAGTCTCTGGGGCCAACGTCCTGACTTTC | CASSLVGGVSGANVLTF | TRBV7-2 | - | TRBJ2-6 | -
TGTGCCAGCAGCCCCAGACAGCGTGGCGATTCACCCCTCCACTTT | CASSPRQRGDSPLHF | TRBV7-8 | - | TRBJ1-6 | -
TGTGCCAGCAGTTCTCCCGATAATTCACCCCTCCACTTT | CASSSPDNSPLHF | TRBV28 | - | TRBJ1-6 | -
TGCGCCAGCAGCTTGATTCGGGTTAGCGGTTCTACAGATACGCAGTATTTT | CASSLIRVSGSTDTQYF | TRBV5-1 | - | TRBJ2-3 | -
TGTGCCAGCAACAGGGGACATGGCACCGGGGAGCTGTTTTTT | CASNRGHGTGELFF | TRBV2 | - | TRBJ2-2 | TRBD1
TGCAGCGTCCAGGGACAGCTAAACACTGAAGCTTTCTTT | CSVQGQLNTEAFF | TRBV29-1 | - | TRBJ1-1 | TRBD1
TGTGCCAGCATTCCGGACAGATCTGGAAACACCATATATTTT | CASIPDRSGNTIYF | TRBV9 | - | TRBJ1-3 | -
TGCGCCAGCAGCTTGGCCGAGGGCGACTTTCAGACAGATACGCAGTATTTT | CASSLAEGDFQTDTQYF | TRBV5-1 | - | TRBJ2-3 | -
TGTGCCAGCAGCGACGAGGAGAGGTCCGAGCAGCCCCAGCATTTT | CASSDEERSEQPQHF | TRBV21-1 | - | TRBJ1-5 | -
TGTGCCAGCAGCCCCGGGACAGGAATTGTTAATCAGCCCCAGCATTTT | CASSPGTGIVNQPQHF | TRBV11-2 | once | TRBJ1-5 | TRBD1
TGTGCCAGCTCACCAAGTATCCGAAACGGGGAGCTGTTTTTT | CASSPSIRNGELFF | TRBV18 | - | TRBJ2-2 | -
TGTGCCTGGACGTCGGGAGGATATAATTCACCCCTCCACTTT | CAWTSGGYNSPLHF | TRBV30 | - | TRBJ1-6 | -
TGTGCCGGAAACAGGGGGAGCACAGATACGCAGTATTTT | CAGNRGSTDTQYF | TRBV7-9 | - | TRBJ2-3 | TRBD1
TGCGCCAGCAGCTCTCACCCTCTCGGGAGGAAGTCCGGGGAGCTGTTTTTT | CASSSHPLGRKSGELFF | TRBV4-1 | - | TRBJ2-2 | TRBD2
TGTGCCAGGATTCCCCCAGACACCTACAATGAGCAGTTCTTC | CARIPPDTYNEQFF | TRBV19 | - | TRBJ2-1 | -
TGCGCCAGCGGAAGAATGAACACTGAAGCTTTCTTT | CASGRMNTEAFF | TRBV10-2 | - | TRBJ1-1 | -
TGTGCCAGCCGCACTAGCGGGAGTTTCGGCGGGGAGCTGTTTTTT | CASRTSGSFGGELFF | TRBV6-6 | - | TRBJ2-2 | TRBD2